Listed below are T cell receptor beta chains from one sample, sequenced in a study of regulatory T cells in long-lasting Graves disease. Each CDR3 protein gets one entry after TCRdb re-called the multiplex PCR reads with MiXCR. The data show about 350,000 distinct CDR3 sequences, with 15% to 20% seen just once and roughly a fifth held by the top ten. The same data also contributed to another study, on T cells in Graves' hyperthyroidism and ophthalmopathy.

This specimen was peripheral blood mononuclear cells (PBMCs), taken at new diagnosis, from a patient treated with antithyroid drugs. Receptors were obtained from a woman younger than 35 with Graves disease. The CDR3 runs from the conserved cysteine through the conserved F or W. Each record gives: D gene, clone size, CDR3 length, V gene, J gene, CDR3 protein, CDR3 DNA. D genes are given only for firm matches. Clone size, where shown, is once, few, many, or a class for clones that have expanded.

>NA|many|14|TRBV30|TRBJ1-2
CAWSRLTGWYGYTF
TGTGCCTGGAGTCGCTTAACAGGGTGGTATGGCTACACCTTC
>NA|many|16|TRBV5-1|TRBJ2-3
CASSLVLAVERDTQYF
TGCGCCAGCAGCTTGGTCCTAGCTGTCGAGAGGGATACGCAGTATTTT
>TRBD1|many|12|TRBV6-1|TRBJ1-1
CASSGQGYEAFF
TGTGCCAGCAGTGGACAGGGATACGAAGCTTTCTTT
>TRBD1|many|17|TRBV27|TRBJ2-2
CASTSGRGTGNTGELFF
TGTGCCAGCACCTCCGGACGTGGGACAGGAAACACCGGGGAGCTGTTTTTT
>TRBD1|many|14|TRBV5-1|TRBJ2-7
CASSYDRGLYEQYF
TGCGCCAGCAGCTATGACAGGGGGCTATACGAGCAGTACTTC
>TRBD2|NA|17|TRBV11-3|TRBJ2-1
CASSRTSGDVSYNEQFF
TGTGCCAGCAGCCGGACTAGCGGGGACGTCTCCTACAATGAGCAGTTCTTC
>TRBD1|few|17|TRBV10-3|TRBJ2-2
CAISPHIRDRNTGELFF
TGTGCCATCAGTCCCCATATCCGGGACAGAAACACCGGGGAGCTGTTTTTT
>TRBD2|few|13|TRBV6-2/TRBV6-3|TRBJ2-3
CASSEREVSVRYF
TGTGCCAGCAGTGAACGGGAGGTCAGCGTCCGGTATTTT
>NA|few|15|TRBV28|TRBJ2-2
CASRDMTSRAGELFF
TGTGCCAGCAGAGATATGACGAGCCGGGCCGGGGAGCTGTTTTTT
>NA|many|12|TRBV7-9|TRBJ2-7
CASSLFADEQYF
TGTGCCAGCAGCCTCTTTGCCGACGAGCAGTACTTC
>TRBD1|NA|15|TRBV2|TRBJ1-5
CASSQQGASNQPQHF
TGTGCCAGCAGTCAACAGGGGGCCAGCAATCAGCCCCAGCATTTT
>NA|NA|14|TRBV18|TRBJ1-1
CASSPRPGQIEAFF
TGTGCCAGCTCACCACGGCCGGGACAAATTGAAGCTTTCTTT
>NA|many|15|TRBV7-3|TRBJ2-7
CASSFSSGKTYEQYF
TGTGCCAGCAGTTTCTCGTCGGGGAAGACATACGAGCAGTACTTC
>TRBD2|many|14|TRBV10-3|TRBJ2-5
CATSLAGDKETQYF
TGTGCCACCTCCCTAGCGGGCGATAAAGAGACCCAGTACTTC
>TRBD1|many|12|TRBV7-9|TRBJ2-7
CASSSTGFEQYF
TGTGCCAGCAGCTCGACAGGGTTCGAGCAGTACTTC
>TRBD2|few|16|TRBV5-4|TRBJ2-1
CASSLGGTRSYNEQFF
TGTGCCAGCAGCTTGGGGGGGACTAGGTCCTACAATGAGCAGTTCTTC
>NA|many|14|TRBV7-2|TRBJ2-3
CASSLRQGGNTQYF
TGTGCCAGCAGCTTAAGACAGGGAGGGAATACGCAGTATTTT
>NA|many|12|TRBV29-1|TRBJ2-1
CSGGQSYNEQFF
TGCAGCGGCGGACAGAGCTACAATGAGCAGTTCTTC
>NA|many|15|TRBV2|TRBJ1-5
CASRPGGGRNQPQHF
TGTGCCAGCAGACCGGGAGGGGGACGTAATCAGCCCCAGCATTTT
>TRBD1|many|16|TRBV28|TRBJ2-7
CASSLGTVESLGEQYF
TGTGCCAGCAGTTTAGGGACAGTAGAATCCCTGGGCGAGCAGTACTTC
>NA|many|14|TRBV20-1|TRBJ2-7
CSATGQKSSYEQYF
TGCAGTGCCACAGGACAGAAAAGCTCCTACGAGCAGTACTTC
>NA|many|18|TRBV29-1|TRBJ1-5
CSVALHLRGDKDNQPQHF
TGCAGCGTTGCACTCCACTTGAGGGGAGATAAGGACAATCAGCCCCAGCATTTT
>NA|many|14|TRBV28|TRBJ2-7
CASSLGRSTYEQYF
TGTGCCAGCAGTTTAGGACGGTCTACCTACGAGCAGTACTTC
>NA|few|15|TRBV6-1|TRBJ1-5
CASSEGSYSNQPQHF
TGTGCCAGCAGTGAAGGGTCATATAGCAATCAGCCCCAGCATTTT
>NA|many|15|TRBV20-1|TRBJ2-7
CSAEGLSVTSYEQYF
TGCAGTGCCGAGGGACTCTCTGTAACCTCCTACGAGCAGTACTTC
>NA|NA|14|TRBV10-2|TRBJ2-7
CASSESGAGYEQYF
TGCGCCAGCAGTGAGTCGGGCGCGGGCTACGAGCAGTACTTC
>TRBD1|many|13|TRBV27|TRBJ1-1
CASSLRGGSEAFF
TGTGCCAGCAGTTTAAGAGGGGGCTCTGAAGCTTTCTTT
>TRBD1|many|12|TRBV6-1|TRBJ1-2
CASRGSGGASSF
TGTGCCAGCAGGGGGTCAGGGGGCGCATCCTCGTTT
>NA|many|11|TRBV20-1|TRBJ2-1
CSKRGDNEQFF
TGCAGTAAAAGGGGGGACAATGAGCAGTTCTTC
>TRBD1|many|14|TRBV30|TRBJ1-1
CAWSVQGALTEAFF
TGTGCCTGGAGTGTACAGGGGGCGCTCACTGAAGCTTTCTTT
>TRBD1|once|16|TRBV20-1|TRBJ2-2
CSARDKEQGSPGELFF
TGCAGTGCTAGAGATAAAGAACAGGGGAGCCCCGGGGAGCTGTTTTTT
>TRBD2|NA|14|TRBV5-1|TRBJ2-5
CASSFRLASETQYF
TGCGCCAGCAGCTTTCGACTAGCTTCGGAGACCCAGTACTTC
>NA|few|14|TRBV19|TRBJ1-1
CASSKGRMNTEAFF
TGTGCCAGTAGTAAGGGACGTATGAACACTGAAGCTTTCTTT
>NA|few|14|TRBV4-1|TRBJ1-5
CASSPLGWDQPQHF
TGCGCCAGCAGCCCTCTAGGTTGGGATCAGCCCCAGCATTTT
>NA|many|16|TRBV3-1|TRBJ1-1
CASSQGAGKKGTEAFF
TGTGCCAGCAGCCAAGGGGCAGGCAAAAAGGGGACTGAAGCTTTCTTT
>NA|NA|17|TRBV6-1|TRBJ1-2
CASVALNRGNGVYGYTF
TGTGCCAGCGTAGCCCTAAATAGGGGAAACGGGGTCTATGGCTACACCTTC
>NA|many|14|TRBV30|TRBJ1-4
CAWNPGTSNEKLFF
TGTGCCTGGAACCCCGGGACCTCTAATGAAAAACTGTTTTTT
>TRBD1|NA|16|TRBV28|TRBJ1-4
CASNLGTGVKNEKLFF
TGTGCCAGCAATCTAGGGACAGGGGTCAAAAATGAAAAACTGTTTTTT
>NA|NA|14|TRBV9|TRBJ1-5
CASSVEGGYQPQHF
TGTGCCAGCAGCGTAGAGGGAGGGTATCAGCCCCAGCATTTT
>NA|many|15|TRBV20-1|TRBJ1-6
CSARDLAGTNSPLHF
TGCAGTGCTAGAGATCTCGCTGGGACTAATTCACCCCTCCACTTT
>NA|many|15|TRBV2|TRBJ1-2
CASSRDGRANYGYTF
TGTGCCAGCAGTAGAGACGGTAGAGCTAACTATGGCTACACCTTC
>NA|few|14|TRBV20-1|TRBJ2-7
CSARDSTHPYEQYF
TGCAGTGCTAGAGACTCGACCCACCCCTACGAGCAGTACTTC
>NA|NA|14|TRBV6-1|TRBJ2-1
CASSDDRFYNEQFF
TGTGCCAGCAGTGACGACAGGTTCTACAATGAGCAGTTCTTC
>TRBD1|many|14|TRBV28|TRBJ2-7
CASSLGTAIYEQYF
TGTGCCAGCAGTTTAGGGACAGCCATATACGAGCAGTACTTC
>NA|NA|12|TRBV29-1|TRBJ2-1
CSVESRRSEQFF
TGCAGCGTTGAAAGCCGGCGTTCGGAGCAGTTCTTC